This TCR beta chain stems from a study of T-cell memory formation after mild COVID-19. Germline V CDR1 and CDR2: LNHDA, SQIVND (reference sequence). The CDR3 is 16 amino acids. The V end was cut by 1 base, the J end by 4 bases, with 15 bases between. Of note for this clonotype: Antigen: not known.

Findings and limits, study-wide: The study detected some responding clones in pre-infection memory, suggesting cross-reactive memory joined.

TCRdb re-called the 5' RACE reads with MiXCR, one entry per CDR3 protein. The repertoire has some 150,000 distinct CDR3 sequences, 14% to 15% of them found once; the top ten carry under 30%. Sequencing was carried out using PBMCs or a T cell subset sorted from them (not recorded which). The clonotype originates from an adult woman who had mild COVID-19 (a few samples of this study predate the infection). Cell type and time point are not known. The rearrangement joins TRBV19 to TRBJ2-3; D might be TRBD2 (6 bases). The CDR3, as DNA: TGTGCCAGTAGTATAGTGGGGACTCGCGGCGCAGATACGCAGTATTTT. Translation gives CASSIVGTRGADTQYF.